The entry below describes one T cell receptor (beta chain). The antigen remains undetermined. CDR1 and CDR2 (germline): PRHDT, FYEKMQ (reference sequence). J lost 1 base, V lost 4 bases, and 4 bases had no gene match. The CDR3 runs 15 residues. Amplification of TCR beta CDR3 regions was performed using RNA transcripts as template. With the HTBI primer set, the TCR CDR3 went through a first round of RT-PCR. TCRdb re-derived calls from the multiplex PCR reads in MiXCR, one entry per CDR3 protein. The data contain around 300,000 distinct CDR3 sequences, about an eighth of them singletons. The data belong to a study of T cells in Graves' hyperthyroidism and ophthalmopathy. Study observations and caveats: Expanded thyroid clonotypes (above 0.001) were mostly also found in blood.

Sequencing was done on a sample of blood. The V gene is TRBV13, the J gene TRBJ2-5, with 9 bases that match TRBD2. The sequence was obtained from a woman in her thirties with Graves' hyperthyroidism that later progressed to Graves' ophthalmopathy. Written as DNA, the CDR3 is TGTGCCAGCAGCTCTACTAGCGGGCTCCAAGAGACCCAGTACTTC. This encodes CASSSTSGLQETQYF.